This T cell receptor beta chain derives from a study of T cell repertoires in cytomegalovirus infection. Trimming removed 5 bases at V and 0 bases at J, with 20 bases between. The CDR3 has 19 residues. Germline V gene sequence: CDR1 LGHNA, CDR2 YSLEER. Findings of the study overall: Dominating the ex vivo response were TCR beta clonotypes that were CMV-specific and HLA-C-restricted.

MiXCR, applied by TCRdb to the reads, yields one record per CDR3 protein. This sample has around 550,000 distinct CDR3 sequences, with more than 25% found just once. Concerning this clonotype itself: Its antigen is not identified.

The TCR sequence derives from a human donor in good health (CMV status not recorded). Some clones in this sample may be carry-over from other donors' samples. The V gene is TRBV4-3, the J gene TRBJ2-6; no definite D call. Sequenced input: PBMCs. CDR3: CASSSRYGDTYSGANVLTF. The CDR3, as DNA: TGCGCCAGCAGCTCAAGATATGGGGATACGTACTCTGGGGCCAACGTCCTGACTTTC.